This is a list of T cell receptor beta chains from one sample in a study of blood T cell repertoires in COVID-19. Sequenced by immunoSEQ multiplex PCR; TCRdb stores in-frame clones only, minus some. The sample lists roughly 110,000 clones, about 90% occurring once. What was sequenced was peripheral blood. The receptors come from a woman aged 45-65 years with acute or convalescent COVID-19. CDR3s include the opening cysteine and the closing phenylalanine or tryptophan. The order of the fields is clone size, V gene, D gene, J gene, CDR3 protein, CDR3 DNA. D genes are given only for firm matches. Clone size, where shown, is once, few, many, or a class for clones that have expanded.

size: -; V: TRBV28; D: -; J: TRBJ1-1; CDR3: CASSFLAGGLTEAFF; DNA: TGTGCCAGCAGTTTTCTAGCCGGGGGGCTCACTGAAGCTTTCTTT
size: -; V: TRBV10-1; D: -; J: TRBJ2-4; CDR3: CASSEGTRRDIQYF; DNA: TGCGCCAGCAGTGAGGGAACTAGACGGGACATTCAGTACTTC
size: -; V: TRBV6-4; D: TRBD2; J: TRBJ2-3; CDR3: CASSEGLHTDTQYF; DNA: TGTGCCAGCAGTGAGGGACTACACACAGATACGCAGTATTTT
size: once; V: TRBV5-4; D: -; J: TRBJ2-1; CDR3: CASSPRIANEQFF; DNA: TGTGCCAGCAGCCCGCGGATCGCCAATGAGCAGTTCTTC
size: once; V: TRBV19; D: -; J: TRBJ2-3; CDR3: CASSPGTDTQYF; DNA: TGTGCCAGTAGTCCCGGCACAGATACGCAGTATTTT
size: -; V: TRBV19; D: TRBD1; J: TRBJ2-6; CDR3: CASSIAEGDRGLWANVLTF; DNA: TGTGCCAGTAGTATCGCAGAGGGGGACAGGGGACTCTGGGCCAACGTCCTGACTTTC
size: -; V: TRBV6-6; D: -; J: TRBJ2-5; CDR3: CASSLGPEAETQYF; DNA: TGTGCCAGCAGCCTCGGTCCCGAGGCAGAGACCCAGTACTTC
size: -; V: TRBV7-8; D: -; J: TRBJ2-1; CDR3: CASQLQSSYNEQFF; DNA: TGTGCCAGCCAACTGCAAAGCTCCTACAATGAGCAGTTCTTC
size: -; V: TRBV5-4; D: -; J: TRBJ1-1; CDR3: CASSLGGGSPETEAFF; DNA: TGTGCCAGCAGCTTGGGAGGCGGAAGCCCGGAGACTGAAGCTTTCTTT
size: -; V: TRBV12-3/TRBV12-4; D: -; J: TRBJ1-4; CDR3: CASSSITGEKLFF; DNA: TGTGCCAGCAGTTCGATTACAGGGGAAAAACTGTTTTTT
size: -; V: TRBV4-1; D: -; J: TRBJ2-7; CDR3: CASSPRGRNEQYF; DNA: TGCGCCAGCAGCCCAAGGGGCAGGAACGAGCAGTACTTC
size: few; V: TRBV25-1; D: -; J: TRBJ2-7; CDR3: CASSDVDSSYEQYF; DNA: TGTGCCAGCAGTGATGTGGACAGCTCCTACGAGCAGTACTTC
size: once; V: TRBV7-2; D: -; J: TRBJ2-7; CDR3: CASSLAFGRDEQYF; DNA: TGTGCCAGCAGCTTAGCGTTCGGGCGGGACGAGCAGTACTTC
size: -; V: TRBV9; D: -; J: TRBJ2-7; CDR3: CASSGRQTYEQYF; DNA: TGTGCCAGCAGCGGGAGACAGACCTACGAGCAGTACTTC
size: -; V: TRBV6-4; D: -; J: TRBJ1-2; CDR3: CASSDGAGEYGYTF; DNA: TGTGCCAGCAGTGACGGGGCCGGTGAATATGGCTACACCTTC
size: -; V: TRBV5-5; D: TRBD1; J: TRBJ1-2; CDR3: CASSHTTTGNYGYTF; DNA: TGTGCCAGCAGCCACACCACGACAGGGAACTATGGCTACACCTTC
size: -; V: TRBV7-2; D: -; J: TRBJ2-1; CDR3: CASSSKASPNEQFF; DNA: TGTGCCAGCAGCTCAAAGGCTAGTCCGAATGAGCAGTTCTTC
size: -; V: TRBV7-9; D: TRBD1; J: TRBJ2-2; CDR3: CASSLRQGNTGELFF; DNA: TGTGCCAGCAGCCTTCGACAGGGAAACACCGGGGAGCTGTTTTTT
size: -; V: TRBV10-2; D: -; J: TRBJ2-1; CDR3: CASRLPYNEQFF; DNA: TGCGCCAGCAGACTCCCTTACAATGAGCAGTTCTTC
size: -; V: TRBV7-2; D: -; J: TRBJ2-1; CDR3: CASRPSGLSTSEQFF; DNA: TGTGCCAGCAGGCCTTCGGGACTTTCTACGAGTGAGCAGTTCTTC
size: -; V: TRBV30; D: -; J: TRBJ2-2; CDR3: CAWRKQSRLNTGELFF; DNA: TGTGCCTGGAGGAAACAATCTCGACTCAACACCGGGGAGCTGTTTTTT
size: -; V: TRBV7-9; D: -; J: TRBJ1-1; CDR3: CASSFISEGTEAFF; DNA: TGTGCCAGCAGCTTTATCTCGGAGGGCACTGAAGCTTTCTTT
size: -; V: TRBV11-2; D: TRBD2; J: TRBJ2-3; CDR3: CASSVGYSGGADTQYF; DNA: TGTGCCAGCAGCGTGGGGTATAGCGGGGGGGCAGATACGCAGTATTTT
size: few; V: TRBV6-5; D: TRBD1; J: TRBJ2-2; CDR3: CASNRGNTGELFF; DNA: TGTGCCAGCAACAGGGGGAACACCGGGGAGCTGTTTTTT
size: -; V: TRBV19; D: -; J: TRBJ2-6; CDR3: CASSISQGGGANVLTF; DNA: TGTGCCAGTAGTATTTCACAGGGTGGTGGGGCCAACGTCCTGACTTTC
size: -; V: TRBV6-5; D: TRBD1; J: TRBJ1-2; CDR3: CASILREDRGHDYTF; DNA: TGTGCCAGCATACTGAGAGAGGACAGGGGGCATGACTACACCTTC
size: -; V: TRBV7-9; D: -; J: TRBJ2-5; CDR3: CASSLITEETQYF; DNA: TGTGCCAGCAGCTTAATCACAGAAGAGACCCAGTACTTC
size: -; V: TRBV6-1; D: -; J: TRBJ1-1; CDR3: CASSEIDSNTEAFF; DNA: TGTGCCAGCAGTGAAATCGACTCAAACACTGAAGCTTTCTTT
size: -; V: TRBV24-1; D: -; J: TRBJ2-7; CDR3: CATSPRYSSYEQYF; DNA: TGTGCCACCAGTCCAAGATATAGCTCCTACGAGCAGTACTTC
size: -; V: TRBV5-5; D: TRBD1; J: TRBJ1-2; CDR3: CASSNRGTYGYTF; DNA: TGTGCCAGCAGCAACAGGGGGACCTATGGCTACACCTTC
size: -; V: TRBV30; D: -; J: TRBJ2-7; CDR3: CAWNVGRGSYEQYF; DNA: TGTGCCTGGAACGTCGGGAGAGGCTCCTACGAGCAGTACTTC
size: -; V: TRBV18; D: -; J: TRBJ1-2; CDR3: CASSPPSEGHKLGGYTF; DNA: TGTGCCAGCTCACCACCTTCCGAAGGACACAAATTGGGTGGCTACACCTTC
size: -; V: TRBV30; D: TRBD1; J: TRBJ1-5; CDR3: CAWSGQGDQPQHF; DNA: TGTGCCTGGAGCGGACAGGGGGATCAGCCCCAGCATTTT
size: -; V: TRBV29-1; D: -; J: TRBJ1-1; CDR3: CSAETGFTEAFF; DNA: TGCAGCGCCGAAACAGGGTTCACTGAAGCTTTCTTT
size: -; V: TRBV6-5; D: -; J: TRBJ1-1; CDR3: CASSYGPGISEAFF; DNA: TGTGCCAGCAGTTACGGTCCGGGTATTAGCGAGGCTTTCTTT
size: few; V: TRBV28; D: TRBD1; J: TRBJ1-2; CDR3: CASSSGQGMSYGYTF; DNA: TGTGCCAGCAGTTCTGGACAGGGAATGTCGTATGGCTACACCTTC
size: -; V: TRBV5-5; D: TRBD1; J: TRBJ1-2; CDR3: CASRNRDRANYGYTF; DNA: TGTGCCAGCAGAAATCGGGACAGGGCCAACTATGGCTACACCTTC
size: -; V: TRBV30; D: TRBD1; J: TRBJ1-6; CDR3: CAWTPGQGTSPLHF; DNA: TGTGCCTGGACGCCGGGACAGGGGACTTCACCCCTCCACTTT
size: -; V: TRBV28; D: -; J: TRBJ2-7; CDR3: CASSSPGRRDREQYF; DNA: TGTGCCAGCAGTTCACCCGGGCGGAGGGATAGGGAGCAGTACTTC
size: -; V: TRBV27; D: -; J: TRBJ2-3; CDR3: CASSSNTDTQYF; DNA: TGTGCCAGCAGTTCCAACACAGATACGCAGTATTTT
size: -; V: TRBV12-5; D: -; J: TRBJ1-2; CDR3: CASGLGGGQMDGYTF; DNA: TGTGCTAGTGGTTTGGGCGGGGGGCAAATGGATGGCTACACCTTC
size: -; V: TRBV7-6; D: -; J: TRBJ2-1; CDR3: CASRRDRSLHNEQFF; DNA: TGTGCCAGCAGGCGGGACCGATCCCTTCACAATGAGCAGTTCTTC
size: -; V: TRBV10-3; D: TRBD1; J: TRBJ1-2; CDR3: CAITPGTVYGYTF; DNA: TGTGCCATCACCCCCGGGACAGTCTATGGCTACACCTTC
size: -; V: TRBV6-5; D: -; J: TRBJ1-1; CDR3: CASSYREGDTEAFF; DNA: TGTGCCAGCAGTTACAGGGAAGGGGACACTGAAGCTTTCTTT
size: few; V: TRBV2; D: -; J: TRBJ2-1; CDR3: CASRKGGPDNEQFF; DNA: TGTGCCAGCAGGAAGGGGGGGCCGGACAATGAGCAGTTCTTC
size: -; V: TRBV27; D: -; J: TRBJ1-2; CDR3: CASSTGGGYGYTF; DNA: TGTGCCAGCAGTACGGGGGGGGGCTATGGCTACACCTTC
size: -; V: TRBV11-2; D: TRBD1; J: TRBJ2-1; CDR3: CASSTLRDRGLDEQFF; DNA: TGTGCCAGCAGCACACTCCGGGACAGGGGGCTCGATGAGCAGTTCTTC
size: once; V: TRBV12-3/TRBV12-4; D: TRBD1; J: TRBJ2-5; CDR3: CASRDRGETQYF; DNA: TGTGCCAGCAGGGACAGGGGGGAGACCCAGTACTTC
size: -; V: TRBV5-4; D: -; J: TRBJ1-2; CDR3: CASRPNQQVYHGYTF; DNA: TGTGCCAGCAGGCCGAATCAACAGGTGTACCATGGCTACACCTTC
size: -; V: TRBV19; D: -; J: TRBJ2-3; CDR3: CASSSGQTPTDTQYF; DNA: TGTGCCAGTAGTTCTGGACAAACCCCTACAGATACGCAGTATTTT
size: -; V: TRBV2; D: -; J: TRBJ1-4; CDR3: CASSEVRGGVNEKLFF; DNA: TGTGCCAGCAGTGAAGTTAGGGGGGGCGTTAATGAAAAACTGTTTTTT